This T cell receptor beta chain came from a study of blood T cell repertoires in COVID-19. Study-level background: The United States, Italy and Spain provided the acute and convalescent COVID-19 samples. Sources were T cells, B-cell-depleted T cells, or PBMCs; the material itself was cDNA or gDNA.

Profiling relied on immunoSEQ multiplex PCR, and the TCRdb table lists in-frame clones only, not all of them. The repertoire consists of a few hundred thousand clones, with approximately 89% occurring once and the leading ten covering 1.5% to 2%. The Seattle patients joined while their infection was active and were tracked longitudinally afterward. The source material was peripheral blood. The receptor comes from a woman aged 25 to 45 with COVID-19, enrolled during active disease.

The CDR3 is CACLTANTGELFF. DNA for the CDR3: TGTGCCTGTCTGACAGCAAACACCGGGGAGCTGTTTTTT. This sequence joins TRBV30 and TRBJ2-2; tentatively, D is TRBD1 (5 bases). CDR1 and CDR2 (germline): GTSNPN, SVGIG (reference sequence). The germline V and J ends were trimmed by 6 bases and 2 bases, with 10 bases remaining between them. There are 13 residues in the CDR3.